The clone carrying this T cell receptor beta chain was observed at least ten times. The target antigen is unknown. Constant-segment primers were used for 5'RACE, and the resulting TCR alpha and TCR beta cDNA libraries carried sample barcodes and UMIs. TCRdb re-called the 5' RACE reads with MiXCR, one entry per CDR3 protein. The sample holds a few hundred thousand distinct CDR3 sequences, about a sixth seen once. These data originate in a study of T-cell memory formation after mild COVID-19. Background on the study: Largely donor-specific sequence clusters came from a couple of donors. Notes on the study in general: Pre-infection memory held some responding clones, suggesting pre-existing cross-reactive T cells responded. Among contracting clones, CD4+ were mainly CM/EM and CD8+ enriched in EMRA.

CDR1 and CDR2 from the germline V gene are SGHTA and FQGNSA. The CDR3 spans 15 residues. Trimming pared 5 bases from V and 1 base from J, leaving 12 bases between. The specimen sequenced was PBMCs or a T cell subset sorted from them (not recorded which). The source of this sequence is a man younger than 35 who had mild COVID-19 (a few samples of this study predate the infection). Cell type and time point are not known. The chain carries TRBV7-2 and TRBJ2-1, with D unresolved. The CDR3, as DNA: TGTGCCAGCAGCCCCCGTGGTCCGTCCTACAATGAGCAGTTCTTC. Amino acid sequence: CASSPRGPSYNEQFF.